Detailed here is one T cell receptor (beta chain). Its specific antigen is unknown. Qualities for individual bases were not recorded, and no much larger clone is one base off. Libraries were made using the immunoSEQ multiplex PCR assay. On the authors' methods: A statistical classification framework was built to diagnose cytomegalovirus status from the catalog of TCR beta chain sequences. TCRdb obtained this table from immuneACCESS and retained in-frame rearrangements with V and J assigned. These tables miss some clones; where compared with another copy, unresolved V genes account for less than half of the shortfall, and the remainder is unexplained. V and J calls and clone size are copied from that table; D and trimming were computed from the DNA. This sample holds some 59,000 clones; approximately 90% were observed only once. The top ten clones comprise 8.4% of the sample. This entry is derived from a study of cytomegalovirus exposure and HLA in healthy donors listed by TCRdb under 2017. Background on the whole study: According to a later analysis, one platform produced both the 100 to 150 validation repertoires and the 666 repertoires of the first cohort. The study was designed to test whether signatures of past pathogen exposure could be identified by cataloging public T cell receptors. In addition to the first cohort of 650 to 750 subjects, a separate validation cohort of 120 different subjects was used. To predict cytomegalovirus infection status, the study brought together high-throughput TCR immunosequencing, statistical association of individual TCRs with disease status, and machine learning. The paper's findings and limits, for the study overall: All 120 or so repertoires were used to score co-occurrence in the validation cohort in a later analysis, because that analysis had no HLA typing for the cohort. Three of the identified cytomegalovirus-associated TCR beta chains were confirmed in vitro to be specific for cytomegalovirus antigens. A total of about 150 TCR beta chains were listed by the study as associated with cytomegalovirus. The classifier was reported to diagnose cytomegalovirus status with high specificity and sensitivity in both the original and validation cohorts. According to the authors, the approach could potentially be generalized to other disease states and immunological phenotypes. A later analysis found that TCRs clustered in the first cohort also tended to co-occur in the 110 or so validation repertoires, with approximately 94% of cluster scores above 0. While some public TCRs were present in many individuals, most TCR sequences turned up only very rarely across donors.

The donors were included in the validation cohort of 130 or so subjects, a group kept apart from the roughly 670-subject first cohort. Including cysteine and phenylalanine, the CDR3 has 14 amino acids. Of all the DNA, just the CDR3 is kept, 42 bases in frame from base 1. Looking up the germline V gene yields CDR1 SQVTM and CDR2 ANQGSEA. At the junction V is shortened by 8 bases and J by 0 bases; bases outside the gene matches: 9. This chain is built from TRBV29-1 and TRBJ2-7, with 8 junctional bases fitting TRBD1. Sequenced: PBMCs. The TCR sequence derives from a woman between 18 and 29 years old in good health and CMV-seropositive. The CDR3: CSIDRGIGSYEQYF. Read as DNA, the sequence is TGCAGCATCGACAGGGGAATTGGCTCCTACGAGCAGTACTTC.